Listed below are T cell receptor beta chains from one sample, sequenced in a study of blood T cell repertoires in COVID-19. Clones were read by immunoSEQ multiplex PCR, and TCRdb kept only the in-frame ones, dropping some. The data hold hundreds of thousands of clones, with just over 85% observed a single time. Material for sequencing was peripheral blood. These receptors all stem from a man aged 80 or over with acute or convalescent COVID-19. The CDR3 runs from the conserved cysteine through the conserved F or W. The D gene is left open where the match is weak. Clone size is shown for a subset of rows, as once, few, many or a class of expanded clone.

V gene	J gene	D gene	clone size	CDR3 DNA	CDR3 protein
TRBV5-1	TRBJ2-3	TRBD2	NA	TGCGCCAGCAGCCTCACCGGCGGGAGAACAGATACGCAGTATTTT	CASSLTGGRTDTQYF
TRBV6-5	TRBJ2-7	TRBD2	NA	TGTGCCAGCAGCCCGAGCGGGAGAATCAGACACGAGCAGTACTTC	CASSPSGRIRHEQYF
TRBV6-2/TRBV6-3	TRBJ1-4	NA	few	TGTGCCAGCAGTTTCAACGATAGACAGGACTTTGCAACTAATGAAAAACTGTTTTTT	CASSFNDRQDFATNEKLFF
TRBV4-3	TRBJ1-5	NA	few	TGCGCCAGCAGCCAAGAGGGGGGGCCAAGTCAGCCCCAGCATTTT	CASSQEGGPSQPQHF
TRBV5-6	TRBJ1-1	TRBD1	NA	TGTGCCAGCAGCCACAGGGGGCGCAACACTGAAGCTTTCTTT	CASSHRGRNTEAFF
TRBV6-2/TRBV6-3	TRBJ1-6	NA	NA	TGTGCCAGCAGTTACGGGCCAGTTGCCTTTAATTCACCCCTCCACTTT	CASSYGPVAFNSPLHF
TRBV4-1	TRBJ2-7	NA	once	TGCGCCAGCAGCCAAGACGACATTACAGGGTTTTCCTACGAGCAGTACTTC	CASSQDDITGFSYEQYF
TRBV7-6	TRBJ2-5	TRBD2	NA	TGTGCCAGCAGCTTGGGACTAGCGGGAGCTGGTGAGACCCAGTACTTC	CASSLGLAGAGETQYF
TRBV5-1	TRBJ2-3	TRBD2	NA	TGCGCCAGCAGCTTGGCTAGCGGTATCACAGATACGCAGTATTTT	CASSLASGITDTQYF
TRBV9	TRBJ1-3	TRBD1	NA	TGTGCCAGCAGCGCGTCCGGGACAGGGGTCAACACCATATATTTT	CASSASGTGVNTIYF
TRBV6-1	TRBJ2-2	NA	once	TGTGCCAGCAGTGAAGGGGGAGTCGGGGAGCTGTTTTTT	CASSEGGVGELFF
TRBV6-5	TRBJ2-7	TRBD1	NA	TGTGCCAGCAGTTACCTGGGACAGGGGTCCTACGAGCAGTACTTC	CASSYLGQGSYEQYF
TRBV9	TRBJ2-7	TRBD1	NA	TGTGCCAGCAGCGTAGCAGGGGGTAACAACGAGCAGTACTTC	CASSVAGGNNEQYF
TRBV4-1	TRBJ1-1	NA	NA	TGCGCCAGCACCCTGGGAGGTCTCGCTGAAGCTTTCTTT	CASTLGGLAEAFF
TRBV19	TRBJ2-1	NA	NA	TGTGCCAGTAGTATAGCGCACGGTAGCTCCTACAATGAGCAGTTCTTC	CASSIAHGSSYNEQFF
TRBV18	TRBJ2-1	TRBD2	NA	TGTGCCAGCTGCCTAGCGGGGTACAATGAGCAGTTCTTC	CASCLAGYNEQFF
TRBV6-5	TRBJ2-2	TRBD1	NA	TGTGCCAGCAGAGGACAGGGGCTAACCGGGGAGCTGTTTTTT	CASRGQGLTGELFF